This TCR beta chain appears in the sequencing data of a study of shared clonotypes between healthy human individuals. Study results and caveats: Sampling was confined to blood; repertoires within tissues likely differ. As a rule, naive subsets had a larger estimated richness than memory subsets.

Trimming took off 0 bases at V and 4 bases at J, with 9 bases between the two ends. The germline V gene has CDR1 MNHEY and CDR2 SVGAGI. The length of the CDR3 is 14 residues. This clone was detected once. Its antigen remains unidentified. CD8 cells regarded as naive lacked CD45RO, were positively chosen for CCR7, and omitted terminally differentiated effector memory CD45RA+ cells. The study drew all its donors from Caucasian adults living in Nashville, Tennessee. Authors' methods: Filtering differed, since immunoSEQ gave only junction sequences and no quality scores. Using immunoSEQ multiplex PCR, the repertoire was profiled, and TCRdb retains in-frame clones only, with some absent. Clone size and the V and J calls come from that table; the DNA yielded D and trimming. The profile shows about 680,000 clones, under 95% of them singletons.

This rearrangement joins TRBV6-5 to TRBJ1-2; D is possibly TRBD1 (6 bases). This clonotype was obtained from a man aged 25 to 40 in good health. The sequenced material came from naive CD8+ T cells sorted from blood. CDR3: CASSYSGQLYGYTF. As DNA, the CDR3 is TGTGCCAGCAGTTACTCCGGACAGCTCTATGGCTACACCTTC.